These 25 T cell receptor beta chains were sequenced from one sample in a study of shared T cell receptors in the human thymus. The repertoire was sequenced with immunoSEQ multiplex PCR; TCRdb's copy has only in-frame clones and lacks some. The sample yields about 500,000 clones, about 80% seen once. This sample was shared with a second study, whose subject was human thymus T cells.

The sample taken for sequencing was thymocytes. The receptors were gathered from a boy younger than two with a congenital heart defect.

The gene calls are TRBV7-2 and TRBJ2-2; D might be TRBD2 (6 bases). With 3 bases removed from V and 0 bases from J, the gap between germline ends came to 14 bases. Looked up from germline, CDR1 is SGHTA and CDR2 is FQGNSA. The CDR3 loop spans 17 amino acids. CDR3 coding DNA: TGTGCCAGCAGCTTTGGAGGGCCTAGCGCGAACACCGGGGAGCTGTTTTTT. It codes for CASSFGGPSANTGELFF.

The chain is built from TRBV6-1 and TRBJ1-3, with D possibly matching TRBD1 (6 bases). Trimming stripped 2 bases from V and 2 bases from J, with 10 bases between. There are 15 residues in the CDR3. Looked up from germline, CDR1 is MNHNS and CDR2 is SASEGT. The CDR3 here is CASSELQGPGNTIYF. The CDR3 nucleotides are TGTGCCAGCAGTGAATTACAGGGCCCTGGAAACACCATATATTTT.

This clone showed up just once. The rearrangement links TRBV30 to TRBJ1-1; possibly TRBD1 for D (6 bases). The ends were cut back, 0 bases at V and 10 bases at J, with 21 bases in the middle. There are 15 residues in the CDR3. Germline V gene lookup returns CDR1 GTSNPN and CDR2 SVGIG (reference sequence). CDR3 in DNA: TGTGCCTGGAGTGTACGGAGACAGACAGGAAAAGGAGCTTTCTTT. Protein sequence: CAWSVRRQTGKGAFF. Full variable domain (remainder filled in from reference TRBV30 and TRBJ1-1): SQTIHQWPATLVQPVGSPLSLECTVEGTSNPNLYWYRQAAGRGLQLLFYSVGIGQISSEVPQNLSASRPQDRQFILSSKKLLLSDSGFYLCAWSVRRQTGKGAFFGQGTRLTVV.

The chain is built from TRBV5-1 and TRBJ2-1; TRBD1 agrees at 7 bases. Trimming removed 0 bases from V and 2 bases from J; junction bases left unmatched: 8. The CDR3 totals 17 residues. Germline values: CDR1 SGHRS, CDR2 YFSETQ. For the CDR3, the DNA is TGCGCCAGCAGCTTGGGTACAGGGGCCGTGCCCTACAATGAGCAGTTCTTC. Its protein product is CASSLGTGAVPYNEQFF.

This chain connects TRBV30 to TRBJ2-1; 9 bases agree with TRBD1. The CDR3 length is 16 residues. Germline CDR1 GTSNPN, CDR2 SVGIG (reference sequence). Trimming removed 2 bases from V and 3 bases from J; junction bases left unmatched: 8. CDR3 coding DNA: TGTGCCTGGAGTTCCCCGTGGGGACAGGGCTACAATGAGCAGTTCTTC. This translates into CAWSSPWGQGYNEQFF.

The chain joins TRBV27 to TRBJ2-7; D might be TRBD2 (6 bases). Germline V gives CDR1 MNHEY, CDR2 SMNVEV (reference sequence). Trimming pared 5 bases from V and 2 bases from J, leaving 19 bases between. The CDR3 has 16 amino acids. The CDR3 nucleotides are TGTGCCAGCAGTACTTCCTCTAGCGCGGAGACCTACGAGCAGTACTTC. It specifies CASSTSSSAETYEQYF.

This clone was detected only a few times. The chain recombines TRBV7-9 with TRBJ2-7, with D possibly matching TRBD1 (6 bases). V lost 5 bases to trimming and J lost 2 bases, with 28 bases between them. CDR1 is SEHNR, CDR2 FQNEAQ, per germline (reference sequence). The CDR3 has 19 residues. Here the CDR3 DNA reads TGTGCCAGCAGCCCTCACACAGGGTATCAGGGACACGACGCCTACGAGCAGTACTTC. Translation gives CASSPHTGYQGHDAYEQYF.

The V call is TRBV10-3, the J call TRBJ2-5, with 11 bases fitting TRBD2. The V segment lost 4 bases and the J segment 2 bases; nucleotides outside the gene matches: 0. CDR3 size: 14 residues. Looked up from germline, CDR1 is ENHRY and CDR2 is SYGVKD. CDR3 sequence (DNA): TGTGCCATCAGTGGACTAGCGGGGCAAGAGACCCAGTACTTC. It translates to CAISGLAGQETQYF.

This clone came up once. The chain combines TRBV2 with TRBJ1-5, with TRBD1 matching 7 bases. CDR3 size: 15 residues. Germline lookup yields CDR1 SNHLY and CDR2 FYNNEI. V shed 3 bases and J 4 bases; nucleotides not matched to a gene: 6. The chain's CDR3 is CASSEGDRANQPQHF. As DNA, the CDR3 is TGTGCCAGCAGTGAGGGTGACAGGGCGAATCAGCCCCAGCATTTT.

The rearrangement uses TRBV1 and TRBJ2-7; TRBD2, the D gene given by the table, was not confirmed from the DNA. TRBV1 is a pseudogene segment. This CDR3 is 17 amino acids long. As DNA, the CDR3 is TGCACCAGCAGCCAAGGAGCGGTCCGGGCACTCTCCTACGAGCAGTACTTC. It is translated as CTSSQGAVRALSYEQYF.

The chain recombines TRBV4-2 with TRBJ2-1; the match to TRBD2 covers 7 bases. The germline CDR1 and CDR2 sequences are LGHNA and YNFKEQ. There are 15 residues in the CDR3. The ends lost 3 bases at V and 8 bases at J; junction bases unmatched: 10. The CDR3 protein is CASSHTSEEFHEQFF. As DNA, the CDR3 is TGTGCCAGCAGCCATACTAGCGAGGAGTTCCATGAGCAGTTCTTC.

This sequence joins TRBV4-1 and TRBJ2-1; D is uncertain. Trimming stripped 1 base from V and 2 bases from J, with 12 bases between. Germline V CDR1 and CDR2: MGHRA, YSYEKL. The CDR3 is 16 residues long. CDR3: CASSQAWAVAYNEQFF. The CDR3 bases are TGCGCCAGCAGCCAAGCGTGGGCAGTAGCCTACAATGAGCAGTTCTTC.

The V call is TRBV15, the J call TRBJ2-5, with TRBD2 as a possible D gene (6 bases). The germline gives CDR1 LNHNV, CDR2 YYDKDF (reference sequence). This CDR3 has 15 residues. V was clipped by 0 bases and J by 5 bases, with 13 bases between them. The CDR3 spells CATSRDPWGEETQYF. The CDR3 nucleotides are TGTGCCACCAGCAGAGATCCCTGGGGGGAGGAGACCCAGTACTTC. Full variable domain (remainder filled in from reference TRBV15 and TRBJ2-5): DAMVIQNPRYQVTQFGKPVTLSCSQTLNHNVMYWYQQKSSQAPKLLFHYYDKDFNNEADTPDNFQSRRPNTSFCFLDIRSPGLGDTAMYLCATSRDPWGEETQYFGPGTRLLVL.

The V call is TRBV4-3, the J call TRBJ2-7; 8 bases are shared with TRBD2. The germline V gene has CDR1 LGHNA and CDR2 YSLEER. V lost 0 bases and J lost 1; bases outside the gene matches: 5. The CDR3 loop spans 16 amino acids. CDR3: CASSQESSGRSYEQYF. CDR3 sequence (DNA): TGCGCCAGCAGCCAAGAATCTAGCGGGCGTTCCTACGAGCAGTACTTC.

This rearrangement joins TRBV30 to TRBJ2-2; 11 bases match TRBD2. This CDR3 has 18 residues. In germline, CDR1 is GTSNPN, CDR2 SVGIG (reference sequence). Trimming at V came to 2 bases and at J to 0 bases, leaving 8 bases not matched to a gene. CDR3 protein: CAWSPGLAGRPNTGELFF. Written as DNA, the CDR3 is TGTGCCTGGAGTCCCGGACTAGCGGGCCGCCCGAACACCGGGGAGCTGTTTTTT. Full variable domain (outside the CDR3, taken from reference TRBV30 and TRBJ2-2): SQTIHQWPATLVQPVGSPLSLECTVEGTSNPNLYWYRQAAGRGLQLLFYSVGIGQISSEVPQNLSASRPQDRQFILSSKKLLLSDSGFYLCAWSPGLAGRPNTGELFFGEGSRLTVL.

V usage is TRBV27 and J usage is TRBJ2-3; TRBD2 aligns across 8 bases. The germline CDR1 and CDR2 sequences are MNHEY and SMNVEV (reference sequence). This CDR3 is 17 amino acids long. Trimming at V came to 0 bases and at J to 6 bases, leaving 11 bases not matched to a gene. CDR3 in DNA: TGTGCCAGCAGTTTATCCGGGGGGGGACTAGAAGATGATACGCAGTATTTT. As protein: CASSLSGGGLEDDTQYF.

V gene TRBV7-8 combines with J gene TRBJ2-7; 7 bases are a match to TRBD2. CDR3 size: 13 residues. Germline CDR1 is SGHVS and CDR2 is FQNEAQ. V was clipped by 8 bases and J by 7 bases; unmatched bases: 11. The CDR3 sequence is CASLERESGEQYF. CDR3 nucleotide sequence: TGTGCCAGCCTGGAGCGGGAATCGGGAGAGCAGTACTTC.

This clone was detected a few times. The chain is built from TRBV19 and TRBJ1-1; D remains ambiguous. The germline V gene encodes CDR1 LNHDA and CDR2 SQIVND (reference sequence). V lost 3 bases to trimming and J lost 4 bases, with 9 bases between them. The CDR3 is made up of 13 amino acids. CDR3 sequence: CASSMSGSTEAFF. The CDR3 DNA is TGTGCCAGTAGTATGTCGGGATCCACTGAAGCTTTCTTT.

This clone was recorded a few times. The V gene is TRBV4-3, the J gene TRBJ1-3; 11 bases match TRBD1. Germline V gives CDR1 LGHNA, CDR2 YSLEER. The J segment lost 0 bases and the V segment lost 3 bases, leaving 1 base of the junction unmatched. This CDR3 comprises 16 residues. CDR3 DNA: TGCGCCAGCAGCCAGGGGACAGGGGGCTCTGGAAACACCATATATTTT. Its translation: CASSQGTGGSGNTIYF.

The DNA of the CDR3 is TGTGCTAGTGGTCCCTCAACGCGGGGAGGGCCGATCGAGCAGTACTTC. Protein sequence: CASGPSTRGGPIEQYF. The rearrangement joins TRBV12-5 to TRBJ2-7, with TRBD2 matching over 7 bases. The junction had 16 bases not matched to a gene; V was cut back by 5 bases and J by 6 bases. CDR1 is LGHNT, CDR2 FRNRAP, per germline. The length of the CDR3 is 16 residues.

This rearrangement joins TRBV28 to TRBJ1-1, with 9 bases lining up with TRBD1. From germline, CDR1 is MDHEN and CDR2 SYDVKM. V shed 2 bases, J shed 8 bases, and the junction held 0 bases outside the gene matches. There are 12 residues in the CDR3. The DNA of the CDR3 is TGTGCCAGCAGTTTAGGGACAGGGGAAGCTTTCTTT. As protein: CASSLGTGEAFF.

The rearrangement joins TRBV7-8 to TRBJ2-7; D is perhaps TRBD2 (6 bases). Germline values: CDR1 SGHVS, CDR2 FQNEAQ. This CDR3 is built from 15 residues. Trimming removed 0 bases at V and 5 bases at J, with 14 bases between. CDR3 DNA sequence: TGTGCCAGCAGCTTAGCATCAGCGGGTACAAACGAGCAGTACTTC. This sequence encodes CASSLASAGTNEQYF.

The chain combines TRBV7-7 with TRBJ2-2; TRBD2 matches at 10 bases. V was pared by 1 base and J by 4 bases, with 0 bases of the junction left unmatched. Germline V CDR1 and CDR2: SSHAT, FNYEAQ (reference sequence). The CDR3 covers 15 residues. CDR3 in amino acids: CASSLVAGGTGELFF. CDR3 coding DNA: TGTGCCAGCAGCTTAGTAGCGGGAGGCACCGGGGAGCTGTTTTTT.

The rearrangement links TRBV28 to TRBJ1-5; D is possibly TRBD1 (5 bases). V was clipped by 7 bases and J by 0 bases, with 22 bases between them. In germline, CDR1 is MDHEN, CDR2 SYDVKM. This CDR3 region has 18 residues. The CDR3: CASTSGGGARRSNQPQHF. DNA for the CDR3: TGTGCCAGCACATCGGGAGGAGGGGCAAGGCGTAGCAATCAGCCCCAGCATTTT.

Here the CDR3 reads CASSPGWGDLDTQYF. The CDR3 nucleotides read TGTGCCAGCAGTCCCGGTTGGGGAGATTTGGATACGCAGTATTTT. This chain connects TRBV27 to TRBJ2-3; tentatively, D is TRBD2 (5 bases). The CDR3 contains 15 residues. V lost 5 bases and J lost 6, with 18 bases in between. CDR1 MNHEY and CDR2 SMNVEV come from the germline V gene (reference sequence).